This record looks at one TCR beta chain sequence and its context. This sample was taken from a study of shared clonotypes between healthy human individuals. Measured with immunoSEQ multiplex PCR; TCRdb has only the in-frame clones, and not every one. The sample has approximately 1.4 million clones; 95% to 99% are singletons. Sequencing was performed on naive CD4+ T cells sorted from blood. The sample's subset: CD45RA+ positively selected. This clonotype was sampled from a young man in good health.

This CDR3 is CASSKARENTNTGELFF. The CDR3 bases are TGTGCCAGCAGCAAAGCGCGGGAGAATACGAACACCGGGGAGCTGTTTTTT. This chain joins TRBV21-1 and TRBJ2-2; TRBD2, the D gene given by the table, was not confirmed from the DNA. TRBV21-1 is given as a pseudogene. The CDR3 has 17 amino acids.